This is a list of T cell receptor beta chains from one sample in a study of identical twins. MiXCR was run by TCRdb on the 5' RACE reads, yielding one entry per CDR3 protein. There are a few hundred thousand distinct CDR3 sequences in the sample; roughly 15% occur only once, and roughly 0.46% lies in the top ten. The sample also formed part of further work on yellow fever vaccine responses in identical twins.

The sequenced sample consisted of CD4+ T cells sorted from blood. The receptors originated from a woman between 18 and 30 years old in good health. The CDR3 runs from the conserved cysteine through the conserved F or W. Fields, in order: J gene, V gene, D gene, clone size, CDR3 protein, CDR3 DNA. The D gene is left open where the match is weak. Part of the rows lack a size; the others show once, few, many or a class for expanded clones.

TRBJ2-2 | TRBV5-1 | . | few | CASSLVSLNTGELFF | TGCGCCAGCAGCTTGGTTTCCCTGAACACCGGGGAGCTGTTTTTT
TRBJ2-7 | TRBV25-1 | . | few | CASSERIQGDEQYF | TGTGCCAGCAGTGAGCGGATCCAGGGCGACGAGCAGTACTTC
TRBJ1-6 | TRBV5-1 | TRBD1 | . | CASSLWTGQPDSPLHF | TGCGCCAGCAGCCTATGGACAGGGCAGCCTGATTCACCCCTCCACTTT
TRBJ2-7 | TRBV2 | . | . | CASSGTGQSPYEQYF | TGTGCCAGCAGTGGAACAGGACAGAGCCCTTACGAGCAGTACTTC
TRBJ1-3 | TRBV5-1 | TRBD1 | . | CASSLDARDRGGNTIYF | TGCGCCAGCAGCTTGGACGCTCGGGACAGGGGCGGAAACACCATATATTTT
TRBJ2-2 | TRBV24-1 | . | . | CATSELENGRDGELFF | TGTGCCACCAGTGAACTCGAAAACGGACGAGACGGGGAGCTGTTTTTT
TRBJ2-7 | TRBV5-1 | . | few | CASSFNIRYEQYF | TGCGCCAGCAGCTTTAATATCCGCTACGAGCAGTACTTC
TRBJ2-5 | TRBV27 | TRBD2 | . | CASSFVAGGQETQYF | TGTGCCAGCAGTTTCGTAGCGGGGGGGCAAGAGACCCAGTACTTC
TRBJ2-2 | TRBV19 | TRBD2 | . | CASSIDRGVRTGELFF | TGTGCCAGTAGTATAGATCGGGGGGTCCGGACCGGGGAGCTGTTTTTT
TRBJ1-1 | TRBV9 | . | many | CASSVDPGRGNTEAFF | TGTGCCAGCAGCGTAGATCCGGGCAGGGGGAACACTGAAGCTTTCTTT